This TCR beta chain came from a study of CD8+ T cells in alopecia areata. In the study overall: Treatment of the treated patients consisted of oral tofacitinib, 5 to 10 mg twice daily.

As to treatment: oral pan-JAK inhibitor, 5-10 mg twice daily. Collected material from alopecia areata patients comprised lesional scalp punch biopsies and peripheral blood. As to this clone: Its specificity is not known.

The V gene lost 4 bases and the J gene lost 4 bases, with 9 bases spanning the gap. Germline assignment: CDR1 LNHDA and CDR2 SQIVND (reference sequence). This CDR3 comprises 13 residues. Study-level points and caveats: Tofacitinib produced a significant decrease in scalp clonality and in expanded CD8+ clones among the top 100. Sequencing of scalp samples also captures resident alphabeta T cells of normal skin.

Extraction of RNA preceded its reverse transcription into cDNA, which served as the sequencing template. Generated by immunoSEQ multiplex PCR, the TCRdb table keeps only in-frame clones and is missing some. The table has roughly 230,000 clones, about 40% seen once. The TCR was taken from a human donor with alopecia areata. This rearrangement joins TRBV19 to TRBJ2-3; a possible D gene is TRBD1 (6 bases). The material sequenced was CD4+ T cells sorted from blood, taken around week 37, from a patient treated with tofacitinib. The CDR3 sequence is CASSNRASDTQYF. In DNA form, the CDR3 reads TGTGCCAGTAGTAACAGGGCTTCAGATACGCAGTATTTT.